One sample yielded the 16 T cell receptor beta chains listed below, sequenced in a study of T-cell memory formation after mild COVID-19. TCRdb processed the 5' RACE reads anew with MiXCR; each CDR3 protein has one entry. The table lists approximately 82,000 distinct CDR3 sequences, around 13% of them singletons. Sequenced: PBMCs or a T cell subset sorted from them (not recorded which). These receptors all stem from a man in his late teens or twenties who had mild COVID-19 (a few samples of this study predate the infection). Cell type and time point are not known.

This clonotype appeared a few times. The J gene is TRBJ2-7, the V gene TRBV20-1, with D possibly matching TRBD1 (5 bases). Germline assignment: CDR1 DFQATT and CDR2 SNEGSKA (reference sequence). Trimming left V 3 bases short and J 3 bases short, with 12 bases between. The CDR3 has 13 residues. CDR3 DNA: TGCAGTGCTAGTTGGCGGCAGGGCTACGAGCAGTACTTC. Translated, it gives CSASWRQGYEQYF.

In this sample, this clonotype turned up a few times. The CDR3 sequence is CASSLSGQPQHF. The CDR3 nucleotides read TGTGCCAGCAGCTTATCCGGTCAGCCCCAGCATTTT. The V gene is TRBV13, the J gene TRBJ1-5, with D unresolved. Germline-derived CDR1 and CDR2 are PRHDT and FYEKMQ (reference sequence). Trimming removed 2 bases from V and 6 bases from J, with 5 bases in between. The CDR3 loop spans 12 amino acids.

This clonotype was recorded a few times. This chain connects TRBV7-6 to TRBJ2-2; D remains ambiguous. Trimming cost V 5 bases and J 9 bases, with 7 bases left between them. Germline CDR1 SGHVS, CDR2 FNYEAQ. This CDR3 contains 11 residues. CDR3 DNA: TGTGCCAGCAGCACCCACCGGGAGCTGTTTTTT. This sequence encodes CASSTHRELFF.

This chain connects TRBV5-1 to TRBJ2-3; D gene unclear. V gave up 0 bases and J gave up 0 bases, with 8 bases separating them. This CDR3 spans 15 amino acids. Germline V gene data show CDR1 as SGHRS and CDR2 as YFSETQ. CDR3 DNA: TGCGCCAGCAGCTTGGTCGGGTTAAGCACAGATACGCAGTATTTT. Translating gives CASSLVGLSTDTQYF.

V usage is TRBV28 and J usage is TRBJ1-5; D remains unclear. Germline CDR1 is MDHEN and CDR2 is SYDVKM. Trimming removed 1 base from V and 1 base from J, with 8 bases in between. The CDR3 is 15 amino acids. CDR3 bases: TGTGCCAGCAGTTTATTCTCCGGGAGCAATCAGCCCCAGCATTTT. The encoded protein is CASSLFSGSNQPQHF. Complete variable domain (other parts from reference TRBV28 and TRBJ1-5): DVKVTQSSRYLVKRTGEKVFLECVQDMDHENMFWYRQDPGLGLRLIYFSYDVKMKEKGDIPEGYSVSREKKERFSLILESASTNQTSMYLCASSLFSGSNQPQHFGDGTRLSIL.

The gene calls are TRBV12-3 or TRBV12-4 and TRBJ2-1; D remains unclear. The CDR3 totals 14 residues. V gave up 3 bases and J gave up 5 bases, with 11 bases separating them. This chain's CDR3 is CASSLVGFHNEQFF. In DNA form, the CDR3 reads TGTGCCAGCAGTTTGGTTGGATTCCACAATGAGCAGTTCTTC.

The rearrangement links TRBV5-1 to TRBJ2-3; unclear D gene. Trimming removed 0 bases from V and 6 bases from J, with 14 bases in between. The CDR3 is 15 amino acids. CDR1 is SGHRS, CDR2 YFSETQ, per germline. CDR3 sequence: CASSLELAARDTQYF. CDR3 in DNA: TGCGCCAGCAGCTTGGAATTGGCAGCGCGGGATACGCAGTATTTT.

V is TRBV7-8 and J is TRBJ2-2, with 7 bases fitting TRBD1. The V gene end was trimmed by 1 base and the J gene end by 5 bases; junction bases not matched to a gene: 4. This CDR3 comprises 15 residues. In germline, CDR1 is SGHVS, CDR2 FQNEAQ. The CDR3 reads CASSLVTGRTGELFF. Written as DNA, the CDR3 is TGTGCCAGCAGCTTAGTGACAGGGAGAACCGGGGAGCTGTTTTTT. Based on the CDR3 plus reference TRBV7-8 and TRBJ2-2, the full variable domain is GAGVSQSPRYKVAKRGQDVALRCDPISGHVSLFWYQQALGQGPEFLTYFQNEAQLDKSGLPSDRFFAERPEGSVSTLKIQRTQQEDSAVYLCASSLVTGRTGELFFGEGSRLTVL.

This clonotype was recorded once. V gene TRBV5-1 combines with J gene TRBJ1-1; D ambiguous. Deletions cut 3 bases from V and 1 base from J, with 7 bases between. The germline CDR1 and CDR2 sequences are SGHRS and YFSETQ. The CDR3 extends over 13 amino acids. The CDR3, as DNA: TGCGCCAGCAGCTCCAGGTCGAACACTGAAGCTTTCTTT. Protein sequence: CASSSRSNTEAFF.

The sample holds a few counts of this clonotype. The chain recombines TRBV11-1 with TRBJ1-2; D not resolved. The CDR3 length is 15 residues. Trimming cost V 5 bases and J 4 bases, with 17 bases left between them. Germline assignment: CDR1 SGHAT and CDR2 FQDESV (reference sequence). The CDR3 region is CASSPERTGSYGYTF. The CDR3 DNA sequence: TGTGCCAGCAGCCCAGAAAGGACGGGGAGCTATGGCTACACCTTC. Based on the CDR3 plus reference TRBV11-1 and TRBJ1-2, the full variable domain is EAEVAQSPRYKITEKSQAVAFWCDPISGHATLYWYRQILGQGPELLVQFQDESVVDDSQLPKDRFSAERLKGVDSTLKIQPAELGDSAMYLCASSPERTGSYGYTFGSGTRLTVV.

This clonotype was picked up many times. The genes are TRBV20-1 and TRBJ1-3, with TRBD1 as a possible D gene (6 bases). Between the trimmed V and J ends, which lost 5 bases and 4 bases, there was a span of 18 bases. The CDR3 has 15 residues. Per germline, CDR1 DFQATT and CDR2 SNEGSKA (reference sequence). CDR3 coding DNA: TGCAGTGCTCCCGAGGCGGGGGCAAGAGGAAACACCATATATTTT. Its protein is CSAPEAGARGNTIYF.

The CDR3 reads CASSLLASGGAGRYNEQFF. The DNA for the CDR3 is TGCGCCAGCAGCTTGCTGGCTAGCGGGGGGGCCGGCCGCTACAATGAGCAGTTCTTC. J is TRBJ2-1 and V is TRBV5-1, with TRBD2 matching 12 bases. J was trimmed by 3 bases and V by 1 base; bases with no gene match: 11. Germline V gives CDR1 SGHRS, CDR2 YFSETQ. The CDR3 totals 19 residues. The whole variable domain, filled in from reference TRBV5-1 and TRBJ2-1, reads KAGVTQTPRYLIKTRGQQVTLSCSPISGHRSVSWYQQTPGQGLQFLFEYFSETQRNKGNFPGRFSGRQFSNSRSEMNVSTLELGDSALYLCASSLLASGGAGRYNEQFFGPGTRLTVL.

The rearrangement links TRBV11-2 to TRBJ1-4; no clear D gene. Germline values: CDR1 SGHAT, CDR2 FQNNGV. The CDR3 runs to 14 residues. V was shortened by 6 bases and J by 4 bases, with 12 bases between the two germline ends. The CDR3 region has the DNA TGTGCCAGCAGACACGAGGACGGTAATGAAAAACTGTTTTTT. Its protein is CASRHEDGNEKLFF.

This clonotype was observed a handful of times. The chain carries TRBV24-1 and TRBJ2-5, with D maybe TRBD2 (5 bases). The CDR3 extends over 12 amino acids. Germline CDR1 KGHDR, CDR2 SFDVKD. Trimming stripped 3 bases from V and 7 bases from J, with 8 bases between. The CDR3: CATSDRRGTQYF. The CDR3 DNA sequence: TGTGCCACCAGTGATCGCCGGGGGACCCAGTACTTC.

The chain employs TRBV7-8 and TRBJ2-5; D is possibly TRBD1 (5 bases). Germline CDR1 and CDR2: SGHVS and FQNEAQ. V shed 3 bases and J shed 1 base, with 9 bases lying between them. The CDR3 has 14 residues. CDR3 nucleotide sequence: TGTGCCAGCAGCTTGACAGTGGTCCAAGAGACCCAGTACTTC. Its translation: CASSLTVVQETQYF.

Notes on this clonotype: The junction departs from the called germline gene at one end, perhaps through a read error. The chain combines TRBV7-8 with TRBJ2-1; 7 nucleotides line up with TRBD2. This CDR3 is built from 16 residues. Per the germline V gene, CDR1 is SGHVS and CDR2 is FQNEAQ. The CDR3 loop reads CASSIAALSGDNEQFF. The CDR3 region has the DNA TGTGCCAGCAGCATAGCCGCCCTGAGCGGGGACAATGAGCAGTTCTTC. Combining the CDR3 with reference TRBV7-8 and TRBJ2-1 gives the whole variable domain GAGVSQSPRYKVAKRGQDVALRCDPISGHVSLFWYQQALGQGPEFLTYFQNEAQLDKSGLPSDRFFAERPEGSVSTLKIQRTQQEDSAVYLCASSIAALSGDNEQFFGPGTRLTVL.